This T cell receptor beta chain was retrieved from a study of blood T cells in healthy people across ages. Concerning this clonotype itself: The antigen remains undetermined. One junction end disagrees with the germline gene, perhaps due to a read error.

Combining a sample-barcoded 5' primer with a J-beta primer mix, a second PCR ran for roughly 6 to 12 cycles. Every sample gave at least 2.5 million paired-end reads containing CDR3. TCRdb redid the calling of the 5' RACE reads with MiXCR, one entry per CDR3 protein. The data contain 650,000 to 700,000 distinct CDR3 sequences, roughly half of them singletons. Study-level points and caveats: Age advanced and TCR beta diversity per million T cells fell, roughly linearly. Compared with aged donors, long-lived donors showed fewer expanded clones, suggesting selection.

The CDR3 length is 18 residues. Germline CDR1 is MNHEY and CDR2 is SVGEGT. This chain connects TRBV6-2 or TRBV6-3 to TRBJ2-2; 8 bases are a match to TRBD2. Sequenced material: blood. The TCR originated in a woman of 80 years or more in good health. The CDR3 spells CAGSPLRPGLVNTGELFF. The CDR3, as DNA: TGTGCCGGCAGTCCCCTACGACCGGGACTAGTAAACACCGGGGAGCTGTTTTTT.